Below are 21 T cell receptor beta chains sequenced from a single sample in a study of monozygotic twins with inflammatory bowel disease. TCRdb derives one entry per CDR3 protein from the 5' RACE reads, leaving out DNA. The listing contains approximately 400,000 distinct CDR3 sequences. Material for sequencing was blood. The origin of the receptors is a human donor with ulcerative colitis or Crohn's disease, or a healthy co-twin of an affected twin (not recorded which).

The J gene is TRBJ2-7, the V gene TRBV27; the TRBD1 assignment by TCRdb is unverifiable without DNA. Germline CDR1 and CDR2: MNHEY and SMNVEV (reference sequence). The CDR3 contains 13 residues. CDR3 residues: CASSSFRGYEQYF.

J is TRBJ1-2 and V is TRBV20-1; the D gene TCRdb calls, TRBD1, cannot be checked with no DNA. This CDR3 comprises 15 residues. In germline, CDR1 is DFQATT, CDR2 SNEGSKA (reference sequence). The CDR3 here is CSARDPGPSFSGYTF.

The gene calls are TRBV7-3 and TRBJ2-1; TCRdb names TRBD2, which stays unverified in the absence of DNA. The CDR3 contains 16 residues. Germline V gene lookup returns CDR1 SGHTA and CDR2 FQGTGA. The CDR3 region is CASSSGRGGESNEQFF. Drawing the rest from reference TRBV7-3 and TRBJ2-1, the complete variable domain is GAGVSQTPSNKVTEKGKYVELRCDPISGHTALYWYRQSLGQGPEFLIYFQGTGAADDSGLPNDRFFAVRPEGSVSTLKIQRTERGDSAVYLCASSSGRGGESNEQFFGPGTRLTVL.

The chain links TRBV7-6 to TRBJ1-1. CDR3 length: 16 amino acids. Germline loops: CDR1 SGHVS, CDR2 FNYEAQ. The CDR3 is CASSLSRSFSNTEAFF.

CDR3: CSTVTAVDTQYF. The chain employs TRBV29-1 and TRBJ2-3. CDR1 and CDR2 from the germline V gene are SQVTM and ANQGSEA. The CDR3 consists of 12 residues.

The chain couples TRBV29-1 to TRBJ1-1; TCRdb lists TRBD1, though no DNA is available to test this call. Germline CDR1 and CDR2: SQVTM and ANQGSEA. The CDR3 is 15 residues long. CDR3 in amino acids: CSVWQGLIRNTEAFF.

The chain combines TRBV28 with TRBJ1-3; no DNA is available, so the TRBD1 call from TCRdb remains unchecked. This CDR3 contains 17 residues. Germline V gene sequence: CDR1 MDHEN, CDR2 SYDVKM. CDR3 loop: CASSLLPGDNSGNTIYF.

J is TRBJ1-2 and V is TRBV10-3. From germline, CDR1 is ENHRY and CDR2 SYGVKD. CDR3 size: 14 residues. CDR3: CAISEDGWNYGYTF.

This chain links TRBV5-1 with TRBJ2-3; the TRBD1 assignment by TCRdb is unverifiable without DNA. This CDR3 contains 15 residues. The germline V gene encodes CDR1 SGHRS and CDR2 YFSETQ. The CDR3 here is CASSTPGTGLDTQYF.

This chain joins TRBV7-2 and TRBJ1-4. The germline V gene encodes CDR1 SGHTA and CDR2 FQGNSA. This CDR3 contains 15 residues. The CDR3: CASSLFGGGNEKLFF.

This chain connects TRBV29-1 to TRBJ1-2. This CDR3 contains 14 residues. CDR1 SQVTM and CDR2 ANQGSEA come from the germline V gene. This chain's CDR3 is CSVEGTTENYGYTF.

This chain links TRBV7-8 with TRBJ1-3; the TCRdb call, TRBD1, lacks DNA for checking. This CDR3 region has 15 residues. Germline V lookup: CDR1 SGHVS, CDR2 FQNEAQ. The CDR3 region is CASSLATGLGNTIYF.

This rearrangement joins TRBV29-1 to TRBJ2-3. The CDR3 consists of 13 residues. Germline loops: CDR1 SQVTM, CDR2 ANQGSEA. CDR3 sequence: CSVEDLLADTQYF.

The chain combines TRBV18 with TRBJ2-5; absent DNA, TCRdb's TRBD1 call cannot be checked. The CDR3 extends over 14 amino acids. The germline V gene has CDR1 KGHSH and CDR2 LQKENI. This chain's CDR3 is CASSPGGTSETQYF.

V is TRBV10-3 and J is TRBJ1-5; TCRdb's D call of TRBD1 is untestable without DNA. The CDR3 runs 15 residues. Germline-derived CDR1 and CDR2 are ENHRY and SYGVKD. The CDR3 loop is CAISGDRKGDQPQHF.

CDR3 amino acids: CASSRSYLDRGVDTQYF. This rearrangement joins TRBV6-1 to TRBJ2-3; TCRdb reports TRBD2, a call that lacks DNA to check it against. The CDR3 extends over 17 amino acids. Germline CDR1 reads MNHNS; CDR2 reads SASEGT.

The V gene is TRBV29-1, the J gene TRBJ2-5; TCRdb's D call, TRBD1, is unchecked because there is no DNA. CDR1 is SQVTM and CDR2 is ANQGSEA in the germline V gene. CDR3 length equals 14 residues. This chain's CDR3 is CSVAPGTGGEAQYF. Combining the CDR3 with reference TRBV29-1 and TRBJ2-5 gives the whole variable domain SAVISQKPSRDICQRGTSLTIQCQVDSQVTMMFWYRQQPGQSLTLIATANQGSEATYESGFVIDKFPISRPNLTFSTLTVSNMSPEDSSIYLCSVAPGTGGEAQYFGPGTRLLVL.

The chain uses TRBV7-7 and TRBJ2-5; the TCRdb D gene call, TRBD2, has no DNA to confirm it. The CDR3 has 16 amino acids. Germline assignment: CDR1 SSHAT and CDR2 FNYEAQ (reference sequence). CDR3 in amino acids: CASSYGAGGLLETQYF.

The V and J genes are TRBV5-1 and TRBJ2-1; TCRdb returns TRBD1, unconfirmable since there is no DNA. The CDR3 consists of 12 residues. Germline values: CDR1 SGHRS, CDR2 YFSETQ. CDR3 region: CASSRDNNEQFF.

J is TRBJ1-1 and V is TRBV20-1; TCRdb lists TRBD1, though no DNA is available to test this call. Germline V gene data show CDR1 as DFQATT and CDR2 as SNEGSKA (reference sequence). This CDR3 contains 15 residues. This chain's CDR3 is CSASPPSGWNTEAFF.

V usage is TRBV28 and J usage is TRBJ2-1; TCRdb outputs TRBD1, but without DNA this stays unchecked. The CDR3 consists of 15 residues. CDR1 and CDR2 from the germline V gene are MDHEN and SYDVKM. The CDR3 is CASSPGGGGYGEQFF.